What follows describes a single T cell receptor (beta chain). Regarding time point: sample taken at primary tumor resection. The donors, about 74 patients with untreated early-stage non-small cell lung cancer, provided the samples. Sequencing covered unsorted whole RNA taken from tumor, nontumor lung or frozen PBMC. TCRdb analysed the 5' RACE reads with MiXCR anew, one entry per CDR3 protein. This table has more than 65,000 distinct CDR3 sequences, around 7.8% appearing once. CDR3 length: 13 amino acids. V was shortened by 5 bases and J by 6 bases, with 15 bases between the two germline ends. Germline V gene sequence: CDR1 SGHTS, CDR2 YDEGEE. This entry is derived from a study of spatial heterogeneity in lung cancer. At the level of the study: For the average unique TCR and UMI combination, more than ten occurrences appeared in raw reads.

V usage is TRBV5-8 and J usage is TRBJ2-7, with D perhaps TRBD1 (6 bases). The clonotype originates from a male donor with early-stage non-small cell lung cancer. Sample: PBMCs, taken at surgery. DNA of the CDR3: TGTGCCAGCAGGCTTACAGGGCTCTCCGAGCAGTACTTC. This sequence encodes CASRLTGLSEQYF. The whole variable domain, filled in from reference TRBV5-8 and TRBJ2-7, reads EAGVTQSPTHLIKTRGQQATLRCSPISGHTSVYWYQQALGLGLQFLLWYDEGEERNRGNFPPRFSGRQFPNYSSELNVNALELEDSALYLCASRLTGLSEQYFGPGTRLTVT.